The 3 T cell receptor beta chains below were found in one sample sequenced in a study of blood T cell repertoires in COVID-19. The table came from immunoSEQ multiplex PCR; TCRdb's copy has only in-frame clones and leaves some out. The profile shows over 15,000 clones, approximately 93% of them singletons. The material sequenced was peripheral blood. The receptor set was obtained from a human donor in a cohort sampled during active COVID-19.

The chain has TRBV27 and TRBJ2-5; 14 nucleotides agree with TRBD2. Trimming removed 4 bases from V and 4 bases from J; junction bases left unmatched: 20. CDR3 length: 21 amino acids. The germline CDR1 and CDR2 sequences are MNHEY and SMNVEV (reference sequence). CDR3 in DNA: TGTGCCAGCAGTTGGAAACCCCCGGGAGAAGGGACTAGCGGGAGCCGAGAGACCCAGTACTTC. Encoded protein: CASSWKPPGEGTSGSRETQYF.

The chain combines TRBV6-6 with TRBJ1-2; D gene uncertain. Trimming removed 6 bases from V and 7 bases from J, with 21 bases in between. CDR1 and CDR2 (germline): MNHNY, SVGAGI (reference sequence). The CDR3 has 15 residues. DNA of the CDR3: TGTGCCAGCAGACCTAAAAGCGGGGTTCGAAGTGGCTACACCTTC. Amino acids: CASRPKSGVRSGYTF.

J is TRBJ2-7 and V is TRBV7-9, with D perhaps TRBD2 (5 bases). This CDR3 region has 16 residues. V lost 0 bases and J lost 4, with 16 bases in between. Germline V gene data show CDR1 as SEHNR and CDR2 as FQNEAQ (reference sequence). The CDR3 loop reads CASSLAEEASSYEQYF. The DNA of the CDR3 is TGTGCCAGCAGCTTAGCGGAGGAGGCAAGTTCGTACGAGCAGTACTTC. Variable domain in full (rest from reference TRBV7-9 and TRBJ2-7): DTGVSQNPRHKITKRGQNVTFRCDPISEHNRLYWYRQTLGQGPEFLTYFQNEAQLEKSRLLSDRFSAERPKGSFSTLEIQRTEQGDSAMYLCASSLAEEASSYEQYFGPGTRLTVT.